These 15 T cell receptor beta chains share one sample of origin, sequenced in a study of blood T cell repertoires in COVID-19. Produced via immunoSEQ multiplex PCR; TCRdb's table is partial and in-frame only. Counted here are around 250,000 clones, over 75% occurring once; the ten biggest clones make up roughly 15%. Sequencing was done on a sample of PBMCs or T cells enriched from blood (not recorded which). Source of these receptors: a young man who had recovered from COVID-19.

The chain's CDR3 is CASSLDNVFYPLHF. The CDR3, as DNA: TGTGCCAGCAGTTTGGACAACGTCTTCTACCCCCTCCACTTT. The chain has TRBV28 and TRBJ1-6; D perhaps matches TRBD1 (5 bases). CDR3 length equals 14 residues. Germline V gene sequence: CDR1 MDHEN, CDR2 SYDVKM. The V gene lost 3 bases and the J gene lost 13 bases, with 16 bases spanning the gap.

The J gene is TRBJ1-4, the V gene TRBV28, with TRBD1 matching 7 bases. CDR1 MDHEN and CDR2 SYDVKM come from the germline V gene. The CDR3 has 12 residues. The trim removed 7 bases at V and 10 bases at J, leaving 6 bases unmatched. Written as DNA, the CDR3 is TGTGCCAGCAACTCCCAGGGGGGAAAACTGTTTTTT. Encoded protein: CASNSQGGKLFF.

In this sample, this clone turned up a few times. The chain uses TRBV5-4 and TRBJ1-6; no definite D call. Trimming cost V 3 bases and J 0 bases, with 10 bases left between them. The germline gives CDR1 SGHNT, CDR2 YYREEE (reference sequence). This CDR3 region has 16 residues. CDR3 DNA sequence: TGTGCCAGCAGCTCGGGGAAAGGCTCCTATAATTCACCCCTCCACTTT. Translating gives CASSSGKGSYNSPLHF.

The J gene is TRBJ2-7, the V gene TRBV6-2 or TRBV6-3; 8 bases line up with TRBD2. The germline gives CDR1 MNHEY, CDR2 SVGEGT. Trimming cost V 6 bases and J 7 bases; bases outside gene matches: 14. This CDR3 comprises 15 residues. The CDR3 protein is CASSPLREVEGEQYF. In nucleotides, the CDR3 is TGTGCCAGCAGCCCTCTGCGGGAGGTGGAGGGTGAGCAGTACTTC.

This chain uses TRBV7-6 with TRBJ1-5; D gene uncertain. CDR3 size: 15 residues. Trimming left V 1 base short and J 7 bases short, with 14 bases between. Germline V gives CDR1 SGHVS, CDR2 FNYEAQ. The CDR3 nucleotides are TGTGCCAGCAGCTTAGGGGCAGGTTCTGACCAGCCCCAGCATTTT. Its protein product is CASSLGAGSDQPQHF. The full variable domain, in which reference TRBV7-6 and TRBJ1-5 provide the parts outside the CDR3, is GAGVSQSPRYKVTKRGQDVALRCDPISGHVSLYWYRQALGQGPEFLTYFNYEAQQDKSGLPNDRFSAERPEGSISTLTIQRTEQRDSAMYRCASSLGAGSDQPQHFGDGTRLSIL.

V is TRBV19 and J is TRBJ2-7, with 7 positions matching TRBD1. The CDR3 consists of 14 residues. The V gene end was trimmed by 1 base and the J gene end by 3 bases; junction bases not matched to a gene: 3. Germline loops: CDR1 LNHDA, CDR2 SQIVND (reference sequence). The CDR3 DNA sequence: TGTGCCAGTAGTATAGTCCAGGGGGACTACGAGCAGTACTTC. Protein product: CASSIVQGDYEQYF.

The chain recombines TRBV4-2 with TRBJ2-7, with a tentative D call TRBD1 (5 bases). This CDR3 spans 15 amino acids. The germline gives CDR1 LGHNA, CDR2 YNFKEQ. Trimming removed 1 base at V and 4 bases at J, with 14 bases between. The CDR3 loop is CASSQGGPVGYEQYF. DNA of the CDR3: TGTGCCAGCAGCCAAGGGGGCCCGGTGGGATACGAGCAGTACTTC.

CDR3 DNA sequence: TGTGCCAGCAGCCCGGAGGATACGCAGTATTTT. Its protein product is CASSPEDTQYF. The chain is built from TRBV2 and TRBJ2-3; D is ambiguous. The CDR3 extends over 11 amino acids. The V and J ends lost 6 bases and 6 bases respectively, with 7 bases between them. Germline V gives CDR1 SNHLY, CDR2 FYNNEI.

The rearrangement joins TRBV19 to TRBJ1-5, with D perhaps matching TRBD1 (6 bases). CDR1 and CDR2 from the germline V gene are LNHDA and SQIVND (reference sequence). The CDR3 totals 17 residues. Trimming removed 3 bases from V and 8 bases from J, with 23 bases in between. In nucleotides, the CDR3 is TGTGCCAGTAGTATGGGGGACCGGACAGCTGGACGGGAGCCCCAGCATTTT. It encodes CASSMGDRTAGREPQHF.

In its sample, this clone was seen once. The rearrangement joins TRBV28 to TRBJ2-7, with D possibly TRBD1 on 6 matching bases. The CDR3 covers 14 residues. Trimming pared 4 bases from V and 4 bases from J, leaving 14 bases between. Germline CDR1 MDHEN, CDR2 SYDVKM. The CDR3 region has the DNA TGTGCCAGCAGTTCAAGTCAGGGGAGTTACGAGCAGTACTTC. Residues: CASSSSQGSYEQYF.

The gene calls are TRBV29-1 and TRBJ2-7; D gene unclear. Trimming stripped 4 bases from V and 2 bases from J, with 12 bases between. The length of the CDR3 is 13 residues. CDR1 and CDR2 (germline): SQVTM, ANQGSEA. The CDR3 DNA follows: TGCAGCGTTGGATCAGGATCAACCTACGAGCAGTACTTC. This codes for CSVGSGSTYEQYF.

The CDR3 here is CATSDSDQPQHF. The CDR3 DNA is TGTGCCACCAGTGATTCAGATCAGCCCCAGCATTTT. The chain carries TRBV24-1 and TRBJ1-5; D is undetermined. In germline, CDR1 is KGHDR, CDR2 SFDVKD. The CDR3 loop spans 12 amino acids. The V end lost 2 bases, the J end lost 5 bases, and 3 bases lay between the germline ends.

The gene calls are TRBV24-1 and TRBJ2-1, with 8 nucleotides matching TRBD2. The length of the CDR3 is 17 residues. Germline CDR1 reads KGHDR; CDR2 reads SFDVKD. Trimming removed 3 bases from V and 7 bases from J; junction bases left unmatched: 13. CDR3 in DNA: TGTGCCACCAGTGATAGTGATAGCGGGATCCCCTGGAATGAGCAGTTCTTC. Residues: CATSDSDSGIPWNEQFF.

V and J are TRBV6-5 and TRBJ1-1; 7 bases align to TRBD1. This CDR3 is built from 14 residues. The germline CDR1 and CDR2 sequences are MNHEY and SVGAGI. The V and J ends lost 6 bases and 1 base, in that order; junction bases with no gene match: 5. DNA for the CDR3: TGTGCCAGCAGCGACAGGGATAAGAACACTGAAGCTTTCTTT. It specifies CASSDRDKNTEAFF.

V and J are TRBV6-5 and TRBJ2-7; TRBD2 agrees at 12 bases. Per germline, CDR1 MNHEY and CDR2 SVGAGI. The CDR3 runs 16 residues. J gave up 4 bases and V 0 bases, and 4 bases lay outside the gene matches. The DNA for the CDR3 is TGTGCCAGCAGTTACTCGGTTGGGACTAGCGGGTACGAGCAGTACTTC. This translates into CASSYSVGTSGYEQYF.